This T cell receptor beta chain comes out of a study of blood T cell repertoires in COVID-19. The sample holds one count of this clone. Germline CDR1 is ENHRY and CDR2 is SYGVKD. V was pared by 2 bases and J by 7 bases, with 3 bases of the junction left unmatched. CDR3 length: 13 amino acids. Data came from immunoSEQ multiplex PCR; TCRdb stores just in-frame clones and leaves some out. Found here are some 320,000 clones, nearly 90% of them singletons; the top ten hold approximately 2.9%. This chain links TRBV10-3 with TRBJ2-5, with TRBD2 matching over 8 bases. The sequenced material came from PBMCs or T cells enriched from blood (not recorded which). The clonotype was recovered from a woman between 45 and 60 years old who had been exposed to COVID-19. The CDR3 coding sequence is TGTGCCATCAGTGAGAGCGGGGGTCGGACCCAGTACTTC. Translation gives CAISESGGRTQYF.